This TCR beta chain was recovered during a study of blood T cell repertoires in COVID-19. Overall study context: Sources were T cells, B-cell-depleted T cells, or PBMCs; the material itself was cDNA or gDNA.

The CDR3 consists of 13 residues. V dropped 1 base and J dropped 4 bases, with 7 bases sitting between them. The V gene's germline CDR1 is SEHNR and CDR2 FQNEAQ (reference sequence). Some clones are missing from TCRdb's copy, which holds only in-frame ones; the method was immunoSEQ multiplex PCR. Here the sample spans some 260,000 clones, roughly 80% being singletons. The age range of participants was about 18 to 95 years, with residence in about 25 US areas. Cohort assignment relied on participant-reported clinical history. Input material: PBMCs or T cells enriched from blood (not recorded which). This sequence originates from a young man with acute COVID-19. The chain uses TRBV7-9 and TRBJ1-1; the D is unclear. For the CDR3, the DNA is TGTGCCAGCAGCTTAGATCCTCTCACTGAAGCTTTCTTT. Amino acids: CASSLDPLTEAFF.